Listed below are T cell receptor beta chains from one sample, sequenced in a study of OX40 agonist ivuxolimab in advanced cancers. Clones were read by immunoSEQ multiplex PCR, and TCRdb kept only the in-frame ones, dropping some. The sample has about 59,000 clones, about 87% seen once. The input for sequencing was CD4+ or CD8+ T cells sorted from blood, taken in a trial of the OX40 agonist ivuxolimab. All receptors derive from an adult with an advanced solid tumor such as melanoma, head and neck, liver or kidney cancer. Each CDR3 is given with its conserved first and last residue. D genes are given only for firm matches. The listing skips clone size in some rows; elsewhere it reads once, few, many or a size class.

CDR3 length	D gene	clone size	V gene	J gene	CDR3 protein	CDR3 DNA
19	.	.	TRBV21-1	TRBJ1-5	CASIESGSGRGYSNQPQHF	TGTGCCAGCATCGAAAGTGGGTCGGGCAGGGGTTATAGCAATCAGCCCCAGCATTTT
14	TRBD1	.	TRBV18	TRBJ2-7	CASSPGTGNYEQYF	TGTGCCAGCTCACCAGGGACAGGAAACTACGAGCAGTACTTC
16	TRBD2	.	TRBV6-6	TRBJ2-7	CASSRLGTSGANEQYF	TGTGCCAGCAGCCGCCTCGGGACTAGCGGAGCTAACGAGCAGTACTTC
16	TRBD1	once	TRBV10-2	TRBJ2-7	CASSDSSWTGSYEQYF	TGCGCCAGCAGTGACTCTTCCTGGACAGGATCCTACGAGCAGTACTTC
14	.	once	TRBV5-1	TRBJ1-1	CASSIRTDATEAFF	TGCGCCAGCAGCATAAGGACAGATGCCACTGAAGCTTTCTTT
14	.	.	TRBV10-1	TRBJ2-2	CASSRDGSTGELFF	TGCGCCAGCAGCCGGGACGGGTCGACCGGGGAGCTGTTTTTT
15	.	.	TRBV19	TRBJ2-2	CASSIWLAKTGELFF	TGTGCCAGTAGTATTTGGCTAGCGAAAACCGGGGAGCTGTTTTTT
20	TRBD1	.	TRBV4-1	TRBJ2-1	CASSLKWGLRGQGPHNEQFF	TGCGCCAGCAGCCTAAAGTGGGGACTGAGGGGACAGGGGCCCCACAATGAGCAGTTCTTC
14	TRBD1	.	TRBV5-1	TRBJ1-1	CASSYRDRGTEAFF	TGCGCCAGCAGCTACCGGGACAGAGGGACTGAAGCTTTCTTT
15	TRBD1	.	TRBV11-2	TRBJ2-1	CASSLGQGRYNEQFF	TGTGCCAGCAGCTTAGGACAGGGGCGTTACAATGAGCAGTTCTTC
14	.	.	TRBV18	TRBJ1-2	CASSPEGGTYGYTF	TGTGCCAGCTCACCCGAGGGCGGAACCTATGGCTACACCTTC
15	TRBD1	.	TRBV5-1	TRBJ1-4	CASSLGGGAGEKLFF	TGCGCCAGCAGCTTGGGAGGGGGCGCGGGTGAAAAACTGTTTTTT
14	.	few	TRBV5-4	TRBJ1-1	CASSLEAGLTEAFF	TGTGCCAGCAGCTTGGAGGCAGGGCTCACTGAAGCTTTCTTT
13	.	.	TRBV10-3	TRBJ2-1	CAISAPLLNEQFF	TGTGCCATCAGTGCCCCACTCCTTAATGAGCAGTTCTTC
12	.	.	TRBV19	TRBJ2-1	CASSMDYNEQFF	TGTGCCAGTAGTATGGATTACAATGAGCAGTTCTTC
16	TRBD2	.	TRBV11-1	TRBJ2-3	CASSPGLAEGTDTQYF	TGTGCCAGCAGCCCCGGACTAGCGGAAGGTACAGATACGCAGTATTTT
16	TRBD2	.	TRBV5-4	TRBJ2-3	CASSLVLAGNTDTQYF	TGTGCCAGCAGCTTGGTACTAGCGGGGAACACAGATACGCAGTATTTT
14	.	.	TRBV5-1	TRBJ2-3	CASSLERPTDTQYF	TGCGCCAGCAGCTTGGAGCGGCCCACAGATACGCAGTATTTT
16	TRBD1	.	TRBV18	TRBJ1-1	CASSPPDRGSDTEAFF	TGTGCCAGCTCACCACCAGACAGGGGGAGCGACACTGAAGCTTTCTTT
16	.	.	TRBV7-8	TRBJ1-5	CASSLSFHYSNQPQHF	TGTGCCAGCAGCTTATCCTTCCATTATAGCAATCAGCCCCAGCATTTT
10	.	.	TRBV20-1	TRBJ2-7	CSAEAYEQYF	TGCAGTGCCGAGGCCTACGAGCAGTACTTC
15	.	.	TRBV5-1	TRBJ2-7	CASSLAPTETYEQYF	TGCGCCAGCAGCTTGGCCCCGACGGAAACCTACGAGCAGTACTTC
14	.	.	TRBV9	TRBJ2-3	CASSVARVADTQYF	TGTGCCAGCAGCGTAGCCAGGGTTGCAGATACGCAGTATTTT
14	.	.	TRBV5-1	TRBJ2-1	CASSRQLSYNEQFF	TGCGCCAGCAGCCGACAGCTCTCCTACAATGAGCAGTTCTTC
13	.	once	TRBV6-1	TRBJ1-2	CASSAVVPIGYTF	TGTGCCAGCAGTGCTGTAGTTCCGATCGGCTACACCTTC
12	.	.	TRBV27	TRBJ1-2	CASSLNREGYTF	TGTGCCAGCAGTTTGAACAGGGAAGGCTACACCTTC
14	TRBD1	.	TRBV6-1	TRBJ2-2	CASRNDRVTGELFF	TGTGCCAGCAGGAATGACAGGGTCACCGGGGAGCTGTTTTTT
13	.	.	TRBV5-4	TRBJ2-7	CASSRDPLELQYF	TGTGCCAGCAGCCGGGACCCCTTGGAATTGCAGTACTTC
13	TRBD1	.	TRBV5-1	TRBJ1-5	CASSPTGEQPQHF	TGCGCCAGCAGCCCAACAGGGGAACAGCCCCAGCATTTT
13	.	.	TRBV4-1	TRBJ1-2	CASRDTGNYGYTF	TGCGCCAGCAGAGATACAGGAAACTATGGCTACACCTTC
17	.	.	TRBV4-2	TRBJ2-1	CASSQETNSGPYNEQFF	TGTGCCAGCAGCCAAGAGACTAATAGCGGCCCCTACAATGAGCAGTTCTTC
14	TRBD1	.	TRBV28	TRBJ2-7	CASPSPGQSNEQYF	TGTGCCAGCCCATCCCCGGGACAGAGCAACGAGCAGTACTTC
16	.	once	TRBV9	TRBJ2-1	CASSVSGPGSYNEQFF	TGTGCCAGCAGCGTTTCAGGGCCTGGGTCCTACAATGAGCAGTTCTTC
16	TRBD2	once	TRBV4-3	TRBJ2-7	CASSQERGLANYEQYF	TGCGCCAGCAGCCAGGAAAGGGGACTAGCCAACTACGAGCAGTACTTC
11	.	once	TRBV7-9	TRBJ2-3	CASSSYDTQYF	TGTGCCAGCAGCTCATATGATACGCAGTATTTT
16	.	.	TRBV18	TRBJ1-1	CASSPVPTGINTEAFF	TGTGCCAGCTCACCGGTCCCCACAGGGATTAACACTGAAGCTTTCTTT
13	.	.	TRBV7-3	TRBJ1-2	CASSLGANYGYTF	TGTGCCAGCAGCTTAGGGGCTAACTATGGCTACACCTTC
14	TRBD1	.	TRBV6-1	TRBJ1-1	CASTLQDRGTEAFF	TGTGCCAGCACCCTTCAGGACAGGGGCACTGAAGCTTTCTTT
17	TRBD2	.	TRBV5-1	TRBJ2-1	CASSSLTSGQSYNEQFF	TGCGCCAGCAGCTCCCTAACTAGCGGCCAATCCTACAATGAGCAGTTCTTC
17	.	once	TRBV21-1	TRBJ2-2	CASSNLAEKRRAGELFF	TGTGCCAGCAGCAACCTGGCGGAAAAGAGAAGAGCCGGGGAGCTGTTTTTT
14	TRBD1	.	TRBV6-1	TRBJ1-2	CASCRDRGLYGYTF	TGTGCCAGCTGCCGGGACAGGGGGCTTTATGGCTACACCTTC
15	.	.	TRBV7-2	TRBJ2-4	CASRATTLAKNIQYF	TGTGCCAGCAGAGCAACTACGCTAGCCAAAAACATTCAGTACTTC
13	.	.	TRBV7-2	TRBJ2-3	CASTDSRTDTQYF	TGTGCCAGCACCGACAGTCGCACAGATACGCAGTATTTT
14	.	.	TRBV7-2	TRBJ2-7	CASSRTELSYEQYF	TGTGCCAGCAGCCGGACAGAGTTGTCCTACGAGCAGTACTTC
16	.	.	TRBV7-2	TRBJ1-2	CASSLDADTANYGYTF	TGTGCCAGCAGCTTAGACGCGGACACCGCTAACTATGGCTACACCTTC
15	TRBD1	.	TRBV7-9	TRBJ2-1	CASSSRQGASNEQFF	TGTGCCAGCAGCTCCCGACAGGGGGCGAGCAATGAGCAGTTCTTC
14	TRBD1	.	TRBV5-1	TRBJ1-2	CASSLLTGSYGYTF	TGCGCCAGCAGCTTATTGACAGGGAGCTATGGCTACACCTTC
15	.	.	TRBV5-4	TRBJ1-4	CASSLGGATHEKLFF	TGTGCCAGCAGCTTGGGGGGGGCGACTCATGAAAAACTGTTTTTT
14	TRBD1	.	TRBV5-5	TRBJ1-4	CASSETGIGEKLFF	TGTGCCAGCAGCGAGACAGGGATCGGAGAAAAACTGTTTTTT
13	TRBD1	.	TRBV27	TRBJ1-1	CASSSGGANEAFF	TGTGCCAGCAGTTCAGGGGGCGCAAATGAAGCTTTCTTT
13	TRBD1	.	TRBV6-5	TRBJ1-1	CASSGTGDTEAFF	TGTGCCAGTTCCGGGACAGGGGACACTGAAGCTTTCTTT
13	.	once	TRBV30	TRBJ1-2	CAWRKDENYGYTF	TGTGCCTGGCGAAAAGACGAAAACTATGGCTACACCTTC
14	.	few	TRBV9	TRBJ2-7	CASSVVVQGGEQYF	TGTGCCAGCAGCGTAGTAGTTCAGGGAGGCGAGCAGTACTTC